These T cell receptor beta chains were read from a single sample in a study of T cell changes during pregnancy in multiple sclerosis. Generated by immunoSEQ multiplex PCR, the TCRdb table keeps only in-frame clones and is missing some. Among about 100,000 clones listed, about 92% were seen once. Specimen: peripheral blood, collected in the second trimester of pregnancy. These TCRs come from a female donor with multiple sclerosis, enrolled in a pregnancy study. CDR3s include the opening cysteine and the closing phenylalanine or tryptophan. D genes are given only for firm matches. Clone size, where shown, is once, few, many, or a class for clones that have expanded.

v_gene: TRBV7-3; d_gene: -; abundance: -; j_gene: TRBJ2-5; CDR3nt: TGTGCCAGCAGCTTAGGGAGGGGGGAAGAGACCCAGTACTTC; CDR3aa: CASSLGRGEETQYF
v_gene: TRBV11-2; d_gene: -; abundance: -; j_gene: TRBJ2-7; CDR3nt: TGTGCCAGCAGCCCCCTCACGGGAGAGCAGTACTTC; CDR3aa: CASSPLTGEQYF
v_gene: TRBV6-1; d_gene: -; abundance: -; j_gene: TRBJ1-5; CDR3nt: TGTGCCAGCAGCTCGGGTTATCAGCCCCAGCATTTT; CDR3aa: CASSSGYQPQHF
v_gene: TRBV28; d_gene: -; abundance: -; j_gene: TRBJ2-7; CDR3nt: TGTGCCAGCAGTTTCCTTGGACAGTCCGTCTCCTACGAGCAGTACTTC; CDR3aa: CASSFLGQSVSYEQYF
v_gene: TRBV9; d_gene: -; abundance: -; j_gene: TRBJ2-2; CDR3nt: TGTGCCAGCAGCGTTCACCCCCAAGCGGGCATCAACACCGGGGAGCTGTTTTTT; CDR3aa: CASSVHPQAGINTGELFF
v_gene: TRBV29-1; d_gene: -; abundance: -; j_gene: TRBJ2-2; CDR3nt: TGCAGCGTTGCCGGGTCAGAATCCACGAACACCGGGGAGCTGTTTTTT; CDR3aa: CSVAGSESTNTGELFF
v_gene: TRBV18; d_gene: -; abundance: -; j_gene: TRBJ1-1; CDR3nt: TGTGCCAGCTCAGCACGGAACAGGGCCTTAAACACTGAAGCTTTCTTT; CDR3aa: CASSARNRALNTEAFF
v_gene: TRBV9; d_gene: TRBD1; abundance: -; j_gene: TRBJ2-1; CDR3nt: TGTGCCAGCAGCGTTGGGACGGGACAGAGGCTCAATGAGCAGTTCTTC; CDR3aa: CASSVGTGQRLNEQFF
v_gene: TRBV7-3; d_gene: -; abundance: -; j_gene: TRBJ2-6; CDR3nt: TGTGCCAGCAGCGCAGGGAACTCTGGGGCCAACGTCCTGACTTTC; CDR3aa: CASSAGNSGANVLTF
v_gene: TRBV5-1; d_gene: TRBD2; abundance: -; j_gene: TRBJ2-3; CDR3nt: TGCGCCAGCAGAACCGGGACTAGCGGGTTGGTGGCAGATACGCAGTATTTT; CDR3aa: CASRTGTSGLVADTQYF
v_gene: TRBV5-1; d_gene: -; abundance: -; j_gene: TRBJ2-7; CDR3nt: TGCGCCAGCAGCTTGTTACAGCCGCCTGGGGAGCAGTACTTC; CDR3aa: CASSLLQPPGEQYF
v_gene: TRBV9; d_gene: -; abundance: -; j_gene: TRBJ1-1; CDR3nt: TGTGCCAGCAGCCCCGAGTGGAACACTGAAGCTTTCTTT; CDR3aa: CASSPEWNTEAFF
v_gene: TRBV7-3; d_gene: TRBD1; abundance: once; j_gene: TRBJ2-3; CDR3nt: TGTGCCAGCAGCTGGGACAGGACCACAGATACGCAGTATTTT; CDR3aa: CASSWDRTTDTQYF
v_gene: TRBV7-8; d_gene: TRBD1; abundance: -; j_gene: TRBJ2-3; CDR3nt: TGTGCCAGCAGCTTGGGGACAGGTAGCACAGATACGCAGTATTTT; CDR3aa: CASSLGTGSTDTQYF
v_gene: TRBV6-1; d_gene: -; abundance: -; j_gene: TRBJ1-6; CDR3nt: TGTGCCAGCAGTCTAGAGAATTCACCCCTCCACTTT; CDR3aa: CASSLENSPLHF
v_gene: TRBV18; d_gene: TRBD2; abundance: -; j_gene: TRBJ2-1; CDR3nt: TGTGCCAGCTCACCCTTAGCGGGAGTAGACAATGAGCAGTTCTTC; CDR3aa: CASSPLAGVDNEQFF
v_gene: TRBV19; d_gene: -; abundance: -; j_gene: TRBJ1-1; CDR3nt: TGTGCCAGTAGCGAGGGGGTACGGACTGAAGCTTTCTTT; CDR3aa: CASSEGVRTEAFF
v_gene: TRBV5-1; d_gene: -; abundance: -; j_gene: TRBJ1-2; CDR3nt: TGCGCCAGCAGCTTGGCCCCAGACTATGGCTACACCTTC; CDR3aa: CASSLAPDYGYTF
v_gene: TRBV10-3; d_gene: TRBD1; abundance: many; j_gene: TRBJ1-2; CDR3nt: TGTGCCATCAGTTCGGACAGGAACTATGGCTACACCTTC; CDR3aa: CAISSDRNYGYTF
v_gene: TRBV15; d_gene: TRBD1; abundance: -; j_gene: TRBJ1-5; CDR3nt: TGTGCCACCAGCAGAGCAGGAACAGGGGATCAGCCCCAGCATTTT; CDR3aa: CATSRAGTGDQPQHF
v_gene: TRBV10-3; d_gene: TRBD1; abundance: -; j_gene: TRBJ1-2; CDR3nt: TGTGCCATCAGTATGACAGGGGATGATGGCTACACCTTC; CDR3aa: CAISMTGDDGYTF
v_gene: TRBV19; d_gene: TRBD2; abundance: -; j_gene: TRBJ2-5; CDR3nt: TGTGCCAGTAGTAGGCTCGGGCTAGCGGGAACAGAGACCCAGTACTTC; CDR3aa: CASSRLGLAGTETQYF
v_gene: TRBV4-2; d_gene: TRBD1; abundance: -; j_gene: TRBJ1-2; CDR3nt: TGTGCCAGCAGCCAAGGGGGGACAGAAAACTATGGCTACACCTTC; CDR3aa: CASSQGGTENYGYTF
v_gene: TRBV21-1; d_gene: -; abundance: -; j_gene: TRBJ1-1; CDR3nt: TGTGCCTCACCAGGGACAGTGATGCGTGAAGCTTTCTTT; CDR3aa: CASPGTVMREAFF
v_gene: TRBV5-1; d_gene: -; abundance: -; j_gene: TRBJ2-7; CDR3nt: TGCGCCAGCAGCGGAACGCGGGGCTACGAGCAGTACTTC; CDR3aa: CASSGTRGYEQYF
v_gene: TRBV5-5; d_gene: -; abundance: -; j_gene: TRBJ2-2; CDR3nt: TGTGCCAGCAGCCTACAGGGAACCGGGGAGCTGTTTTTT; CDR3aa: CASSLQGTGELFF
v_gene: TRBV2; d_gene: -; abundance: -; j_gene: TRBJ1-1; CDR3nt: TGTGCCCGAGAACCGTCCCTGGACACTGAAGCTTTCTTT; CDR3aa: CAREPSLDTEAFF